This is a list of T cell receptor beta chains from one sample in a study of OX40 agonist ivuxolimab in advanced cancers. TCRdb keeps only in-frame clones here, not all; method: immunoSEQ multiplex PCR. The data show around 97,000 clones, about 80% seen once. Sequenced material: CD4+ or CD8+ T cells sorted from blood, taken in a trial of the OX40 agonist ivuxolimab. These receptors were collected from an adult with an advanced solid tumor such as melanoma, head and neck, liver or kidney cancer. Each CDR3 is given with its conserved first and last residue. D genes are given only for firm matches. Clone size is not always given. Where it is, it says once, few, many or a class for expanded clones.

V	J	D	size	DNA	CDR3
TRBV6-1	TRBJ1-4	TRBD1	few	TGTGCCAGCAGTGAACAGGGGGCGGGGGTGAGGAATGGACTGTTTTTT	CASSEQGAGVRNGLFF
TRBV2	TRBJ2-1	-	-	TGTGCCAGCGACCGGGCTCCGGGCCGAGGACTCTTC	CASDRAPGRGLF
TRBV18	TRBJ2-7	-	-	TGTGCCAGCTCCCTCCGGAGCGTTTCCTACGAGCAGTACTTC	CASSLRSVSYEQYF
TRBV19	TRBJ2-1	TRBD2	once	TGTGCCAGTAGTCCGGGCGGGAGGGTTGGTGAGCAGTTCTTC	CASSPGGRVGEQFF
TRBV6-5	TRBJ2-7	-	-	TGTGCCAGCAGTTACTTAGGGTCCTACGAGCAGTACTTC	CASSYLGSYEQYF
TRBV9	TRBJ1-6	TRBD1	-	TGTGCCAGCAGCACCGGACCGGGACAGACTTCACCCCTCCACTTT	CASSTGPGQTSPLHF
TRBV27	TRBJ1-1	-	-	TGTGCCAGCAGTTGGACGGTGAACACTGAAGCTTTCTTT	CASSWTVNTEAFF
TRBV27	TRBJ1-5	-	few	TGTGCCAGCAGTTTATGGGGAAATCAGCCCCAGCATTTT	CASSLWGNQPQHF
TRBV19	TRBJ2-7	-	-	TGTGCCAGTAGTATAGACGTGGGTTCCTACGAGCAGTACTTC	CASSIDVGSYEQYF
TRBV27	TRBJ2-7	TRBD2	-	TGTGCCAGCCGATCCCCCAGACTAGCGGGATACTACGAGCAGTACTTC	CASRSPRLAGYYEQYF
TRBV15	TRBJ1-5	TRBD1	-	TGTGCCACCAGCAGAGATCCTTCAGGGGGCCCTAGGCCCCAGCATTTT	CATSRDPSGGPRPQHF
TRBV4-1	TRBJ2-1	TRBD2	once	TGCGCCAGCAGCCATATTCTAGCGGGAGTCGACAATGAGCAGTTCTTC	CASSHILAGVDNEQFF
TRBV4-2	TRBJ2-1	TRBD2	-	TGTGCCAGCAGCCAAGGGCCGCCACTAGCGGGGCTAAACAATGAGCAGTTCTTC	CASSQGPPLAGLNNEQFF
TRBV5-1	TRBJ1-1	-	-	TGCGCCAGCAGGAAGGATTTCGAAGCTTTCTTT	CASRKDFEAFF
TRBV5-1	TRBJ2-1	-	-	TGCGCCAGCACCTCGAGCTCCTACAATGAGCAGTTCTTC	CASTSSSYNEQFF
TRBV7-3	TRBJ2-1	-	-	TGTGCCAGCAGCTTCACTAGTTTAGGTGAGCAGTTCTTC	CASSFTSLGEQFF
TRBV6-4	TRBJ2-1	-	-	TGTGCCAGCAGTGTACGGGAGTTCTACAATGAGCAGTTCTTC	CASSVREFYNEQFF
TRBV6-6	TRBJ2-3	-	-	TGTGCCAGCGGCCCCCCCACAGATACGCAGTATTTT	CASGPPTDTQYF
TRBV9	TRBJ1-1	TRBD1	few	TGTGCCAGCAGCGTCGGGACAGGGTTTTCTGAAGCTTTCTTT	CASSVGTGFSEAFF
TRBV6-1	TRBJ1-3	-	-	TGTGCCAGCAGTGAAGCTCACGGGTGGACCATATATTTT	CASSEAHGWTIYF
TRBV4-2	TRBJ2-5	-	-	TGTGCCAGCAGCCAAGATCGGGACTCCCCAGGGACCCAGTACTTC	CASSQDRDSPGTQYF
TRBV19	TRBJ2-1	-	once	TGTGCCAGTAGTCCGACTGTACGACCGGGACATGAGCAGTTCTTC	CASSPTVRPGHEQFF
TRBV18	TRBJ1-2	-	-	TGTGCCAGCTCACCACAAGACGGACCTTATGGCTACACCTTC	CASSPQDGPYGYTF
TRBV5-8	TRBJ1-1	-	-	TGTGCCAGCAGCCTGGGCATGGGACCAAACCACCACACTGAAGCTTTCTTT	CASSLGMGPNHHTEAFF
TRBV7-9	TRBJ2-7	-	-	TGTGCCAGCGAGGTAGGGGATGACGAGCAGTACTTC	CASEVGDDEQYF
TRBV7-9	TRBJ2-7	-	-	TGTGCCAGCAGCTTAGCCCGACAGCTGTCCTCCTACGAGCAGTACTTC	CASSLARQLSSYEQYF
TRBV4-3	TRBJ1-2	-	-	TGCGCCAGCAGCCCGTCGGGGGGATATGGCTACACCTTC	CASSPSGGYGYTF
TRBV7-9	TRBJ1-1	-	-	TGTGCCAGCAGCTCCTTGGTGGGGAGCACTGAAGCTTTCTTT	CASSSLVGSTEAFF